The sequence of this T cell receptor (beta chain) was determined in a study of blood T cell repertoires in COVID-19 (dated by TCRdb to the early 2020s). For the study in its entirety: Collaborator samples came from the United States, Italy and Spain and covered acute and convalescent phases of COVID-19. The prospective study material was composed of cDNA or gDNA derived from T cells, B-cell-depleted T cells, or PBMCs. Deeply sampled blood TCRbeta repertoires from subjects exposed to, actively infected with, or recovered from COVID-19 were included in the dataset. The repertoires were released in a freely available public database intended as a resource for research on the immune response to SARS-CoV-2. Samples were obtained from the ongoing ImmuneRACE study (first 160 participants) and from approximately 1,200 subjects provided by 6 global collaborators. Nearly every sample came with metadata listing a de-identified subject ID, COVID-19 status, age in years and sex. Where available, HLA class I and class II types were taken from metadata supplied by the sample provider and were not determined by assay-based typing. What the research found in general, with its limitations: The amount of clinical and demographic metadata varied by source and participant and was provided uncurated.

Turning to this clone: Its antigen specificity is not known. No much larger clone is present one base from it, and per-base qualities are unavailable.

TCRbeta CDR3 regions were amplified from genomic DNA using the immunoSEQ Assay, a bias-controlled multiplex PCR. Concerning the study's data processing: Nucleated cell counts per sample were estimated from amplification of reference gene primers within the assay. To quantify the absolute abundance of each unique TCRbeta CDR3 rearrangement, sequence reads were collapsed and filtered. For each sample, productive Simpson clonality was calculated as the square root of Simpson's diversity index over productive rearrangements. This immuneACCESS table, as held by TCRdb, lists in-frame sequences with V and J called but not all clones. Of the missing ones, under half trace to an unresolved V gene in checked studies; the others have no known cause. V and J calls plus clone size are reproduced from that table; the DNA served to infer D and trimming. The sample table lists about 190,000 clones, approximately 79% of them with a count of one. Clones ranked in the top ten supply under 15% of the sample.

Each collaborating institution followed its own protocols to collect whole blood in K2EDTA tubes. Collaborator samples were shipped for TCRbeta analysis as frozen whole blood, isolated PBMCs, or DNA extracted from either sample type. Deletion took 8 bases off V and 2 bases off J, with a span of 10 bases between the germline ends. Based on the germline V gene, the CDR1 and CDR2 sequences are SNHLY and FYNNEI. Its CDR3 holds 13 amino acids, cysteine through phenylalanine. The retained sequence is limited to the CDR3, 39 bases, with the frame set at the first base. The clonotype was recovered from a woman in her fifties or sixties with acute or convalescent COVID-19. The chain is encoded by TRBV2 joined to TRBJ1-5; the D gene is perhaps TRBD1, from 6 matching bases. Material: peripheral blood. The CDR3: CASQRQGNQPQHF. The nucleotides are TGTGCCAGCCAACGACAGGGCAATCAGCCCCAGCATTTT.